The 29 T cell receptor beta chains in this list originate from one sample, sequenced in a study of blood T cell repertoires in COVID-19. This table comes from immunoSEQ multiplex PCR, and its TCRdb copy is limited to in-frame clones, with some not included. The data hold a few hundred thousand clones, with roughly 84% observed a single time. The sequenced sample was PBMCs or T cells enriched from blood (not recorded which). The receptors shown here come from a middle-aged woman who had recovered from COVID-19.

The chain recombines TRBV5-1 with TRBJ1-1; the D gene is possibly TRBD1 (6 bases). Germline CDR1 SGHRS, CDR2 YFSETQ. The CDR3 is made up of 15 amino acids. V was trimmed by 3 bases and J by 0 bases, leaving 12 bases between them. The chain's CDR3 is CASSYLTGMNTEAFF. The CDR3, as DNA: TGCGCCAGCAGCTACCTCACAGGGATGAACACTGAAGCTTTCTTT.

This clone was detected only once. The rearrangement uses TRBV28 and TRBJ1-3; D gene uncertain. V lost 7 bases, J lost 0 bases, and 13 bases lay in between. The CDR3 consists of 15 residues. Germline V gene lookup returns CDR1 MDHEN and CDR2 SYDVKM. CDR3: CASMIEGPSGNTIYF. The DNA for the CDR3 is TGTGCCAGCATGATCGAGGGTCCCTCTGGAAACACCATATATTTT.

The chain recombines TRBV27 with TRBJ2-7; a possible D gene is TRBD1 (6 bases). The V and J ends lost 3 bases and 5 bases respectively, with 11 bases between them. The CDR3 consists of 13 residues. From germline, CDR1 is MNHEY and CDR2 SMNVEV (reference sequence). This chain's CDR3 is CASSFTGQNEQYF. In nucleotides, the CDR3 is TGTGCCAGCAGTTTCACAGGACAGAACGAGCAGTACTTC.

J is TRBJ2-1 and V is TRBV5-1; D is uncertain. V was clipped by 0 bases and J by 5 bases, with 9 bases between them. CDR1 is SGHRS, CDR2 YFSETQ, per germline. The CDR3 contains 14 residues. CDR3 DNA sequence: TGCGCCAGCAGCTTGGGTGTCGTAAACAATGAGCAGTTCTTC. Translated: CASSLGVVNNEQFF.

About this clone itself: A read error may account for a junction end that differs from germline. The chain combines TRBV20-1 with TRBJ2-3; D might be TRBD1 (6 bases). CDR1 and CDR2 (germline): DFQATT, SNEGSKA (reference sequence). The CDR3 length is 11 residues. The CDR3 sequence: CSARGRQAEHF. CDR3 nucleotide sequence: TGCAGTGCTAGAGGAAGACAGGCGGAGCATTTT.

This chain uses TRBV29-1 with TRBJ1-1; D ambiguous. The ends were cut back, 7 bases at V and 6 bases at J, with 15 bases in the middle. The CDR3 contains 12 residues. Germline V gives CDR1 SQVTM, CDR2 ANQGSEA. CDR3 DNA sequence: TGCAGCGCCGGATGGGCGGGCGCTGAAGCTTTCTTT. This codes for CSAGWAGAEAFF.

J is TRBJ2-2 and V is TRBV19; 7 positions match TRBD1. J gave up 5 bases and V 5 bases, and 5 bases lay outside the gene matches. The CDR3 covers 14 residues. Germline V gene sequence: CDR1 LNHDA, CDR2 SQIVND (reference sequence). CDR3 region: CASSPTGMTGELFF. DNA of the CDR3: TGTGCCAGTAGTCCGACAGGGATGACCGGGGAGCTGTTTTTT.

The chain uses TRBV5-8 and TRBJ2-4; tentative D call: TRBD2 (5 bases). The CDR3 totals 14 residues. Germline CDR1 and CDR2: SGHTS and YDEGEE. V dropped 5 bases and J dropped 8 bases, with 17 bases sitting between them. The CDR3 DNA reads TGTGCCAGCAGTTTCAAGGAGCTGAGGGACATTCAGTACTTC. Amino acid sequence: CASSFKELRDIQYF.

The rearrangement uses TRBV18 and TRBJ1-1; 10 bases are a match to TRBD1. J lost 5 bases, V lost 3 bases, and 6 bases had no gene match. The CDR3 consists of 15 residues. From germline, CDR1 is KGHSH and CDR2 LQKENI. Here the CDR3 DNA reads TGTGCCAGCTCACCGCCGGGACAGGGGTGGACTGAAGCTTTCTTT. The encoded protein is CASSPPGQGWTEAFF.

This chain connects TRBV9 to TRBJ2-1; TRBD2 might be the D (6 bases). This CDR3 has 14 residues. Germline V gives CDR1 SGDLS, CDR2 YYNGEE. V dropped 0 bases and J dropped 8 bases, with 12 bases sitting between them. In DNA, the CDR3 is TGTGCCAGCAGCGTAGTGAGCACTAGCTATGAGCAGTTCTTC. This codes for CASSVVSTSYEQFF.

The V gene is TRBV5-1, the J gene TRBJ2-2, with 7 bases lining up with TRBD1. The CDR3 consists of 15 residues. Germline CDR1 is SGHRS and CDR2 is YFSETQ. V shed 3 bases and J 0 bases; nucleotides not matched to a gene: 2. The CDR3 loop is CASSSGQANTGELFF. The CDR3 DNA is TGCGCCAGCAGCTCCGGACAGGCGAACACCGGGGAGCTGTTTTTT.

The chain is built from TRBV7-7 and TRBJ2-1, with D maybe TRBD2 (5 bases). The CDR3 runs to 13 residues. The germline gives CDR1 SSHAT, CDR2 FNYEAQ (reference sequence). V lost 1 base, J lost 7 bases, and 8 bases lay in between. The CDR3 here is CASSLDEGNEQFF. The DNA for the CDR3 is TGTGCCAGCAGCTTAGATGAGGGAAATGAGCAGTTCTTC.

The chain uses TRBV28 and TRBJ1-4; 8 bases line up with TRBD1. After removal of 4 bases from V and 7 bases from J, the junction contained 5 bases not matched to a gene. CDR1 is MDHEN, CDR2 SYDVKM, per germline. The CDR3 totals 14 residues. CDR3 DNA sequence: TGTGCCAGCAGTTCCGGGACAGGACTTGAAAAACTGTTTTTT. It yields the protein CASSSGTGLEKLFF.

This clone was picked up a small number of times. V and J are TRBV19 and TRBJ2-1; 10 bases fit TRBD2. The trim removed 6 bases at V and 3 bases at J, leaving 5 bases unmatched. The length of the CDR3 is 15 residues. Germline loops: CDR1 LNHDA, CDR2 SQIVND (reference sequence). The CDR3 is CASRFASGSYNEQFF. CDR3 sequence (DNA): TGTGCCAGTAGGTTCGCTAGCGGGAGCTACAATGAGCAGTTCTTC.

This clone was picked up many times. The gene calls are TRBV28 and TRBJ2-1; D possibly corresponds to TRBD1 (5 bases). Trimming took off 5 bases at V and 10 bases at J, with 21 bases between the two ends. This CDR3 has 15 residues. In germline, CDR1 is MDHEN, CDR2 SYDVKM. The CDR3: CASSQLTEGVKEQFF. The CDR3 DNA reads TGTGCCAGCAGTCAACTGACAGAAGGGGTGAAGGAGCAGTTCTTC. Together with reference TRBV28 and TRBJ2-1, the CDR3 gives the full variable domain: DVKVTQSSRYLVKRTGEKVFLECVQDMDHENMFWYRQDPGLGLRLIYFSYDVKMKEKGDIPEGYSVSREKKERFSLILESASTNQTSMYLCASSQLTEGVKEQFFGPGTRLTVL.

The chain employs TRBV6-1 and TRBJ2-7, with 7 bases aligning to TRBD1. The J segment lost 4 bases and the V segment lost 3 bases, leaving 9 bases of the junction unmatched. The CDR3 has 15 amino acids. Germline-derived CDR1 and CDR2 are MNHNS and SASEGT. The CDR3 coding sequence is TGTGCCAGCAGTGACGAATCGACAGGGTGGTACGAGCAGTACTTC. Its protein product is CASSDESTGWYEQYF.

A single count supports this clone. The rearrangement links TRBV28 to TRBJ2-3, with 7 bases that match TRBD1. Per the germline V gene, CDR1 is MDHEN and CDR2 is SYDVKM. Trimming at V came to 4 bases and at J to 2 bases, leaving 15 bases not matched to a gene. The CDR3 is 18 amino acids. CDR3 in DNA: TGTGCCAGCAGTTCTGTTCGGGGACAGCTCCGAAACACAGATACGCAGTATTTT. This gives the protein CASSSVRGQLRNTDTQYF. Variable domain in full (rest from reference TRBV28 and TRBJ2-3): DVKVTQSSRYLVKRTGEKVFLECVQDMDHENMFWYRQDPGLGLRLIYFSYDVKMKEKGDIPEGYSVSREKKERFSLILESASTNQTSMYLCASSSVRGQLRNTDTQYFGPGTRLTVL.

This chain joins TRBV6-5 and TRBJ2-7; no definite D call. Germline V gene sequence: CDR1 MNHEY, CDR2 SVGAGI. The CDR3 spans 13 residues. V shed 10 bases and J shed 0 bases, with 13 bases lying between them. The CDR3 nucleotides are TGTGCCATCACCCTACAGAGCTCCTACGAGCAGTACTTC. Amino acids: CAITLQSSYEQYF.

The V call is TRBV19, the J call TRBJ1-5; TRBD1 matches 8 bases. V shed 7 bases, J shed 7 bases, and the junction held 15 bases outside the gene matches. The V gene's germline CDR1 is LNHDA and CDR2 SQIVND (reference sequence). The CDR3 runs 16 residues. The DNA for the CDR3 is TGTGCCAGTACCGGGGGTCGACAGGGGCGGATACAGCCCCAGCATTTT. Protein sequence: CASTGGRQGRIQPQHF. Full variable domain (missing parts from reference TRBV19 and TRBJ1-5): DGGITQSPKYLFRKEGQNVTLSCEQNLNHDAMYWYRQDPGQGLRLIYYSQIVNDFQKGDIAEGYSVSREKKESFPLTVTSAQKNPTAFYLCASTGGRQGRIQPQHFGDGTRLSIL.

V is TRBV4-1 and J is TRBJ1-3; unclear D gene. V shed 3 bases and J shed 1 base, with 10 bases lying between them. CDR1 is MGHRA, CDR2 YSYEKL, per germline. There are 15 residues in the CDR3. CDR3 sequence (DNA): TGCGCCAGCAGCCAGATACAGCATTCTGGAAACACCATATATTTT. This codes for CASSQIQHSGNTIYF.

The chain carries TRBV27 and TRBJ2-4; TRBD2 agrees at 10 bases. Germline V gene sequence: CDR1 MNHEY, CDR2 SMNVEV (reference sequence). The CDR3 runs 15 residues. V was clipped by 3 bases and J by 4 bases; unmatched bases: 3. This CDR3 reads CASSFIAGGKNIQYF. Here the CDR3 DNA reads TGTGCCAGCAGTTTTATAGCGGGAGGAAAAAACATTCAGTACTTC.

The rearrangement uses TRBV5-1 and TRBJ2-3; D is ambiguous. Trimming removed 0 bases from V and 0 bases from J, with 5 bases in between. The CDR3 length is 14 residues. Germline V gene data show CDR1 as SGHRS and CDR2 as YFSETQ. The CDR3 region is CASSLGVSTDTQYF. Written as DNA, the CDR3 is TGCGCCAGCAGCTTGGGAGTGAGCACAGATACGCAGTATTTT.

J is TRBJ2-1 and V is TRBV29-1, with TRBD1 as a possible D gene (6 bases). This CDR3 has 13 residues. CDR1 and CDR2 from the germline V gene are SQVTM and ANQGSEA. The CDR3 coding sequence is TGCTTTCTGGTTACAGGGTTATGGAATGAGCAGTTCTTC. This translates into CFLVTGLWNEQFF.

J is TRBJ2-7 and V is TRBV5-1, with D possibly TRBD2 on 6 matching bases. The CDR3 length is 17 residues. V lost 2 bases and J 1 base, leaving 19 bases between the germline ends. CDR1 is SGHRS and CDR2 is YFSETQ in the germline V gene. CDR3 in amino acids: CASSLTDNRDWSYEQYF. In DNA form, the CDR3 reads TGCGCCAGCAGCTTAACAGACAACCGGGACTGGTCCTACGAGCAGTACTTC. The full variable domain, with the rest looked up from reference TRBV5-1 and TRBJ2-7, is KAGVTQTPRYLIKTRGQQVTLSCSPISGHRSVSWYQQTPGQGLQFLFEYFSETQRNKGNFPGRFSGRQFSNSRSEMNVSTLELGDSALYLCASSLTDNRDWSYEQYFGPGTRLTVT.

The chain joins TRBV21-1 to TRBJ2-7; TRBD1 reflects the table's D call only, with no check against the DNA. TRBV21-1 is recorded as a pseudogene. The CDR3 is 17 residues long. The CDR3 DNA reads as TGTGCCAGCAGCACCCGCGCCGGTTGGGGCACCACCTACGAGCAGTACGTC. This encodes CASSTRAGWGTTYEQYV.

This chain links TRBV9 with TRBJ1-4, with D unresolved. The CDR3 length is 14 residues. Per germline, CDR1 SGDLS and CDR2 YYNGEE. Deletions cut 3 bases from V and 7 bases from J, with 13 bases between. As DNA, the CDR3 is TGTGCCAGCAGCGCCTCTGATGGCGGTGAAAAACTGTTTTTT. Its translation: CASSASDGGEKLFF.

V gene TRBV18 combines with J gene TRBJ2-7, with TRBD1 matching over 9 bases. The junction had 5 bases not matched to a gene; V was cut back by 2 bases and J by 3 bases. This CDR3 has 15 residues. Germline V lookup: CDR1 KGHSH, CDR2 LQKENI. CDR3 coding DNA: TGTGCCAGCTCACCAGCCGGGACAGGGAACTACGAGCAGTACTTC. Translated, it gives CASSPAGTGNYEQYF. Full variable domain (rest looked up from reference TRBV18 and TRBJ2-7): NAGVMQNPRHLVRRRGQEARLRCSPMKGHSHVYWYRQLPEEGLKFMVYLQKENIIDESGMPKERFSAEFPKEGPSILRIQQVVRGDSAAYFCASSPAGTGNYEQYFGPGTRLTVT.

The chain is built from TRBV7-9 and TRBJ1-2; 8 nucleotides align to TRBD1. V gave up 3 bases and J gave up 5 bases; unmatched junction bases: 5. Germline CDR1 SEHNR, CDR2 FQNEAQ (reference sequence). This CDR3 spans 14 amino acids. The CDR3 loop reads CASSFGGTGYGYTF. The CDR3 DNA follows: TGTGCCAGCAGCTTTGGGGGGACAGGATATGGCTACACCTTC.

The rearrangement uses TRBV24-1 and TRBJ2-5, with D perhaps TRBD2 (7 bases). V was cut by 6 bases and J by 5 bases, with 12 bases left in between. The CDR3 is 13 residues long. Germline lookup yields CDR1 KGHDR and CDR2 SFDVKD. CDR3 residues: CATSRGAEETQYF. The DNA for the CDR3 is TGTGCCACCAGTCGGGGGGCGGAGGAGACCCAGTACTTC.